Sequencing of this TCR beta chain was carried out in a study of T cells in Graves' hyperthyroidism and ophthalmopathy. Study results and limitations: Most clonotypes expanded in thyroid above 0.001 were likewise present in blood.

A NOSPECS grade of at least 4, a Clinical Activity Score of at least 3 and duration under 3 months were recorded in ophthalmopathy patients. Extraction of PBMCs used approximately 10 ml of fresh peripheral blood. Amplification yielded TCR beta CDR3 regions, with RNA transcripts as the source. The HTBI primer set was used in a first-round RT-PCR of the TCR CDR3. TCRdb processed the multiplex PCR reads anew with MiXCR; each CDR3 protein has one entry. The sample holds some 650,000 distinct CDR3 sequences, about a sixth seen once. At least ten counts were recorded for this clonotype. Antigen unknown. The receptor's source is a woman aged 40 to 55 with Graves' ophthalmopathy. The sequenced sample was blood.

The CDR3 protein is CSARGPGGDEQFF. The CDR3, as DNA: TGCAGTGCTAGGGGTCCAGGGGGCGATGAGCAGTTCTTC. J is TRBJ2-1 and V is TRBV20-1; 8 bases agree with TRBD1. The CDR3 is made up of 13 amino acids. Germline V gene data show CDR1 as DFQATT and CDR2 as SNEGSKA (reference sequence). The junction had 6 bases not matched to a gene; V was cut back by 3 bases and J by 8 bases.